This T cell receptor beta chain derives from a study of T cells of healthy individuals. Germline CDR1 is KGHSH and CDR2 is LQKENI. This CDR3 spans 15 amino acids. V was cut by 3 bases and J by 7 bases, with 13 bases left in between. TCRdb processed the 5' RACE reads anew with MiXCR; each CDR3 protein has one entry. The sample holds about 63,000 distinct CDR3 sequences, about a sixth seen once. This clonotype was recorded at least ten times. J is TRBJ1-6 and V is TRBV18, with D maybe TRBD1 (5 bases). This TCR was sampled from a human donor in good health. Written as DNA, the CDR3 is TGTGCCAGCTCACCGGCCGGGGGTGTAAATTCACCCCTCCACTTT. Its translation: CASSPAGGVNSPLHF.